This TCR beta chain was sequenced for a study of Ad26.COV2.S vaccination and SARS-CoV-2 variants. Details on this clone: What it binds is unknown.

Germline V CDR1 and CDR2: SNHLY, FYNNEI. CDR3 length: 13 residues. Trimming cost V 1 base and J 7 bases, with 8 bases left between them. Clones were sequenced by immunoSEQ multiplex PCR, and TCRdb holds only the in-frame ones, with some missing. The data hold 350,000 to 500,000 clones, with roughly 88% observed a single time. Overall study results and limits: With respect to non-spike TCR breadth, vaccine and placebo recipients were similar.

Treatment: roughly 20 received Ad26.COV2.S at low or high dose, single or two shots; several received placebo; per-sample allocation not given. Day 63 following the first vaccine or placebo injection was when the samples were taken. The sample in question was peripheral blood, obtained in a trial of Ad26.COV2.S vaccine versus placebo. J is TRBJ1-5 and V is TRBV2; D is unclear. The origin of this receptor is a person aged 18-60 years who received the Ad26.COV2.S COVID-19 vaccine or a placebo. Here the CDR3 reads CASSEVSGQPQHF. The CDR3 region has the DNA TGTGCCAGCAGTGAAGTGAGCGGCCAGCCCCAGCATTTT.